This T cell receptor beta chain derives from a study of PD-1 blockade in classical Hodgkin lymphoma. Every single patient, without exception, relapsed after autologous stem cell transplantation, and brentuximab vedotin exposure varied. Sequenced by immunoSEQ multiplex PCR; TCRdb stores in-frame clones only, minus some. The repertoire holds roughly 140,000 clones, with 78% as singletons. Germline loops: CDR1 MNHEY, CDR2 SVGAGI. The ends lost 7 bases at V and 2 bases at J; junction bases unmatched: 7. CDR3 length: 14 residues. The material sequenced was peripheral blood mononuclear cells (PBMCs), taken before the second cycle of nivolumab. This chain uses TRBV6-5 with TRBJ2-7; 8 bases line up with TRBD2. The TCR comes from a human donor with classical Hodgkin lymphoma. CDR3 sequence: CASIAGTRAYEQYF. DNA of the CDR3: TGTGCCAGCATTGCCGGGACTAGGGCCTACGAGCAGTACTTC.